These 26 T cell receptor beta chains were all obtained from the same sample, sequenced in a study of blood T cell repertoires in COVID-19. Using immunoSEQ multiplex PCR, the repertoire was profiled, and TCRdb retains in-frame clones only, with some absent. The sample records some 86,000 clones, about 83% being singletons. Sequencing input: peripheral blood. The receptor source for this set is a woman in her seventies with acute or convalescent COVID-19.

This clone has just one count. The chain combines TRBV19 with TRBJ2-2; TRBD1 aligns across 9 bases. The germline CDR1 and CDR2 sequences are LNHDA and SQIVND (reference sequence). This CDR3 region has 15 residues. V lost 5 bases to trimming and J lost 2 bases; unmatched junction nucleotides: 3. The CDR3 reads CASSEQGANTGELFF. DNA of the CDR3: TGTGCCAGTAGTGAACAGGGGGCAAACACCGGGGAGCTGTTTTTT.

The chain carries TRBV5-4 and TRBJ1-1, with 10 bases that match TRBD1. This CDR3 spans 16 amino acids. Unmatched junction bases numbered 7, after V lost 5 bases and J lost 0 bases. Germline V gene data show CDR1 as SGHNT and CDR2 as YYREEE (reference sequence). The CDR3 region is CASRNRQGAMNTEAFF. For the CDR3, the DNA is TGTGCCAGCAGAAACAGACAGGGGGCGATGAACACTGAAGCTTTCTTT.

This clone was observed a handful of times. The chain employs TRBV27 and TRBJ2-7, with 9 bases that match TRBD2. Germline lookup yields CDR1 MNHEY and CDR2 SMNVEV (reference sequence). The CDR3 extends over 17 amino acids. The V segment lost 5 bases and the J segment 1 base; nucleotides outside the gene matches: 12. The CDR3 coding sequence is TGTGCCAGCAGTAGATCCGGGACTAGCTTTGTATCCTACGAGCAGTACGTC. It encodes CASSRSGTSFVSYEQYV.

CDR3: CASSVAASGRPLGTQYF. DNA of the CDR3: TGTGCCAGCAGCGTAGCCGCCAGCGGGAGGCCTCTAGGTACGCAGTATTTT. The chain combines TRBV9 with TRBJ2-3, with 9 nucleotides matching TRBD2. Germline lookup yields CDR1 SGDLS and CDR2 YYNGEE. V was clipped by 0 bases and J by 8 bases; unmatched bases: 13. The CDR3 has 17 amino acids. Variable domain in full (rest from reference TRBV9 and TRBJ2-3): DSGVTQTPKHLITATGQRVTLRCSPRSGDLSVYWYQQSLDQGLQFLIQYYNGEERAKGNILERFSAQQFPDLHSELNLSSLELGDSALYFCASSVAASGRPLGTQYFGPGTRLTVL.

This chain joins TRBV5-1 and TRBJ1-1; D possibly corresponds to TRBD1 (5 bases). Trimming cost V 0 bases and J 8 bases, with 11 bases left between them. This CDR3 spans 13 amino acids. CDR1 SGHRS and CDR2 YFSETQ come from the germline V gene. The CDR3 sequence is CASSLGLDREAFF. DNA for the CDR3: TGCGCCAGCAGCTTGGGACTCGACAGAGAAGCTTTCTTT. Variable domain in full (rest from reference TRBV5-1 and TRBJ1-1): KAGVTQTPRYLIKTRGQQVTLSCSPISGHRSVSWYQQTPGQGLQFLFEYFSETQRNKGNFPGRFSGRQFSNSRSEMNVSTLELGDSALYLCASSLGLDREAFFGQGTRLTVV.

The chain links TRBV5-8 to TRBJ2-7; D gene ambiguous. CDR3 length equals 9 residues. V was trimmed by 10 bases and J by 4 bases, leaving 6 bases between them. Germline CDR1 is SGHTS and CDR2 is YDEGEE. DNA for the CDR3: TGTGCCTACTTTTACGAGCAGTACGTC. It encodes CAYFYEQYV.

This clone turned up a few times. The chain has TRBV19 and TRBJ2-2; D might be TRBD2 (7 bases). Germline V gene lookup returns CDR1 LNHDA and CDR2 SQIVND (reference sequence). With 3 bases removed from V and 7 bases from J, the gap between germline ends came to 15 bases. This CDR3 has 15 amino acids. The CDR3 sequence: CASSIRGGAYGELFF. As DNA, the CDR3 is TGTGCCAGTAGTATTCGAGGGGGGGCCTACGGGGAGCTGTTTTTT.

The chain joins TRBV20-1 to TRBJ2-1; tentative D call: TRBD1 (6 bases). CDR1 and CDR2 (germline): DFQATT, SNEGSKA (reference sequence). The CDR3 spans 11 residues. V was pared by 4 bases and J by 8 bases, with 9 bases between. CDR3 loop: CSANREYEQFF. The DNA for the CDR3 is TGCAGTGCTAACAGGGAATATGAGCAGTTCTTC.

This chain connects TRBV5-6 to TRBJ2-5; a weak D match, TRBD1 (5 bases). This CDR3 spans 15 amino acids. Germline-derived CDR1 and CDR2 are SGHDT and YYEEEE. Trimming took off 4 bases at V and 5 bases at J, with 18 bases between the two ends. The chain's CDR3 is CASSPASGAVETQYF. In DNA, the CDR3 is TGTGCCAGCAGCCCGGCAAGTGGGGCGGTGGAGACCCAGTACTTC.

V usage is TRBV4-1 and J usage is TRBJ2-1; 10 positions agree with TRBD2. Trimming cost V 5 bases and J 7 bases; bases outside gene matches: 11. Per the germline V gene, CDR1 is MGHRA and CDR2 is YSYEKL. The CDR3 has 16 amino acids. Written as DNA, the CDR3 is TGCGCCAGCAGCAGCGGGAGCGGGAGGGCTGGGAATGAGCAGTTCTTC. It yields the protein CASSSGSGRAGNEQFF.

The chain links TRBV7-6 to TRBJ1-1; 8 bases are shared with TRBD1. The germline V gene encodes CDR1 SGHVS and CDR2 FNYEAQ. Trimming cost V 2 bases and J 0 bases; bases outside gene matches: 8. The CDR3 spans 17 residues. CDR3 sequence: CASSLMGTGPMNTEAFF. In nucleotides, the CDR3 is TGTGCCAGCAGCTTAATGGGGACAGGTCCCATGAACACTGAAGCTTTCTTT.

The chain is built from TRBV5-1 and TRBJ2-1, with 7 bases aligning to TRBD1. CDR1 and CDR2 (germline): SGHRS, YFSETQ. J lost 4 bases, V lost 0 bases, and 4 bases had no gene match. The CDR3 is 15 amino acids. The CDR3 reads CASSLEGQYYNEQFF. DNA for the CDR3: TGCGCCAGCAGCTTGGAGGGACAGTATTACAATGAGCAGTTCTTC.

V gene TRBV5-4 combines with J gene TRBJ1-4; 9 nucleotides line up with TRBD1. Germline CDR1 reads SGHNT; CDR2 reads YYREEE (reference sequence). After removal of 0 bases from V and 7 bases from J, the junction contained 7 bases not matched to a gene. The CDR3 has 16 amino acids. The CDR3 bases are TGTGCCAGCAGCTTGGCTCGACAGGGGGGCGGTGAAAAACTGTTTTTT. As protein: CASSLARQGGGEKLFF. The full variable domain, in which reference TRBV5-4 and TRBJ1-4 provide the parts outside the CDR3, is ETGVTQSPTHLIKTRGQQVTLRCSSQSGHNTVSWYQQALGQGPQFIFQYYREEENGRGNFPPRFSGLQFPNYSSELNVNALELDDSALYLCASSLARQGGGEKLFFGSGTQLSVL.

The gene calls are TRBV15 and TRBJ2-5; TRBD1 might be the D (5 bases). Germline lookup yields CDR1 LNHNV and CDR2 YYDKDF (reference sequence). V gave up 0 bases and J gave up 3 bases, with 8 bases separating them. The CDR3 contains 14 residues. The CDR3 loop is CATSRDRAEETQYF. CDR3 coding DNA: TGTGCCACCAGCAGAGACAGGGCGGAAGAGACCCAGTACTTC.

The chain carries TRBV7-2 and TRBJ1-3, with D maybe TRBD1 (6 bases). Per the germline V gene, CDR1 is SGHTA and CDR2 is FQGNSA. Trimming pared 6 bases from V and 2 bases from J, leaving 11 bases between. This CDR3 region has 14 residues. The CDR3 nucleotides are TGTGCCAGCAGTCGAGGGGGTCCTGGAAACACCATATATTTT. Its protein product is CASSRGGPGNTIYF.

The chain employs TRBV6-5 and TRBJ1-5, with 9 bases fitting TRBD1. In germline, CDR1 is MNHEY, CDR2 SVGAGI. Germline trimming cut 8 bases from V and 1 base from J; bases unmatched to any gene: 3. The CDR3 has 14 residues. CDR3 residues: CASRTGASNQPQHF. The CDR3 DNA is TGTGCCAGCCGGACAGGGGCGAGCAATCAGCCCCAGCATTTT.

This chain links TRBV7-9 with TRBJ2-3; 8 bases fit TRBD1. V dropped 4 bases and J dropped 3; count of bases not matched to a gene: 6. Germline V gene lookup returns CDR1 SEHNR and CDR2 FQNEAQ (reference sequence). CDR3 length: 15 residues. The CDR3 DNA reads TGTGCCAGCAGCTGGACAGGGTCCCCTACAGATACGCAGTATTTT. Translating gives CASSWTGSPTDTQYF.

This chain's CDR3 is CASSLGPGVQETQYF. The DNA for the CDR3 is TGCGCCAGCAGCTTGGGGCCAGGGGTTCAAGAGACCCAGTACTTC. This chain links TRBV5-1 with TRBJ2-5; TRBD1 is a possible D gene (6 bases). This CDR3 has 15 amino acids. Deletions cut 0 bases from V and 2 bases from J, with 11 bases between. The germline CDR1 and CDR2 sequences are SGHRS and YFSETQ.

The rearrangement joins TRBV29-1 to TRBJ2-1; D might be TRBD1 (5 bases). V was shortened by 8 bases and J by 0 bases, with 14 bases between the two germline ends. This CDR3 spans 14 amino acids. Looked up from germline, CDR1 is SQVTM and CDR2 is ANQGSEA. In nucleotides, the CDR3 is TGCAGCAACAGGAAGGAGAGCTCCTACAATGAGCAGTTCTTC. Its translation is CSNRKESSYNEQFF.

The rearrangement joins TRBV5-6 to TRBJ2-1, with unresolved D. Germline CDR1 is SGHDT and CDR2 is YYEEEE. This CDR3 spans 13 amino acids. V dropped 6 bases and J dropped 4 bases, with 11 bases sitting between them. Here the CDR3 reads CASKAASYNEQFF. The CDR3 coding sequence is TGTGCCAGCAAGGCGGCTAGTTACAATGAGCAGTTCTTC.

The gene calls are TRBV27 and TRBJ1-4, with a possible D match to TRBD1 (5 bases). Trimming stripped 5 bases from V and 4 bases from J, with 17 bases between. Germline V gene sequence: CDR1 MNHEY, CDR2 SMNVEV (reference sequence). This CDR3 contains 16 residues. CDR3 coding DNA: TGTGCCAGCAGTCGCCTCGCCGGGGGGGATAATGAAAAACTGTTTTTT. As protein: CASSRLAGGDNEKLFF.

The chain uses TRBV14 and TRBJ2-7, with TRBD2 matching over 7 bases. Trimming cost V 4 bases and J 3 bases; bases outside gene matches: 6. Germline V gene lookup returns CDR1 SGHDN and CDR2 FVKESK. This CDR3 contains 14 residues. The DNA for the CDR3 is TGTGCCAGCAGCCGCTCAGCGGGGAACTACGAGCAGTACGTC. Its protein is CASSRSAGNYEQYV.

V and J are TRBV7-9 and TRBJ2-2; D may be TRBD1 (6 bases). V was pared by 6 bases and J by 0 bases, with 14 bases between. The V gene's germline CDR1 is SEHNR and CDR2 FQNEAQ (reference sequence). The CDR3 sequence is 16 residues long. CDR3 DNA: TGTGCCAGCAGACATGGGACAAATACGAACACCGGGGAGCTGTTTTTT. This codes for CASRHGTNTNTGELFF.

The V call is TRBV4-1, the J call TRBJ2-2; 7 positions agree with TRBD1. Per the germline V gene, CDR1 is MGHRA and CDR2 is YSYEKL. V lost 0 bases to trimming and J lost 4 bases; unmatched junction nucleotides: 14. This CDR3 is 19 amino acids long. CDR3 in DNA: TGCGCCAGCAGCCAAGAGTCGTTGCGACAGGGTTTCGGCACCGGGGAGCTGTTTTTT. Its protein product is CASSQESLRQGFGTGELFF.

The rearrangement joins TRBV5-1 to TRBJ2-1; weak D call: TRBD2 (7 bases). Trimming shortened V by 4 bases and J by 0 bases, and 14 bases separated the two germline ends. This CDR3 spans 16 amino acids. Germline V gives CDR1 SGHRS, CDR2 YFSETQ. CDR3 nucleotide sequence: TGCGCCAGCAGCGAAGGGGGGAGGGGCTCCTACAATGAGCAGTTCTTC. Its translation is CASSEGGRGSYNEQFF.

This clone has a single count. The chain uses TRBV6-5 and TRBJ2-7, with D unresolved. Deletions cut 8 bases from V and 3 bases from J, with 14 bases between. CDR1 and CDR2 from the germline V gene are MNHEY and SVGAGI. The CDR3 is 13 amino acids. The CDR3 sequence: CASGPTLYYEQYV. The CDR3 bases are TGTGCCAGCGGGCCTACGCTTTACTACGAGCAGTACGTC.